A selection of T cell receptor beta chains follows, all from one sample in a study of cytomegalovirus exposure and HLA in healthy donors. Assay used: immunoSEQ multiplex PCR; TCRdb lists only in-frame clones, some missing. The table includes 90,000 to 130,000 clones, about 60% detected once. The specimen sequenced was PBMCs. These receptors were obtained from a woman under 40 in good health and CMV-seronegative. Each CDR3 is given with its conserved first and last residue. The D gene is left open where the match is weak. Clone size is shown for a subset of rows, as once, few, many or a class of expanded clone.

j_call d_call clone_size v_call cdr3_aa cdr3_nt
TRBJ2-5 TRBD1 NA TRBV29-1 CSATGASQETQYF TGCAGCGCCACAGGGGCGAGCCAAGAGACCCAGTACTTC
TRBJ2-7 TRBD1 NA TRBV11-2 CASSLDRVGYEQYF TGTGCCAGCAGCTTGGACAGGGTGGGCTACGAGCAGTACTTC
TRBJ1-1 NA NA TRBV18 CASSPRQLNTEAFF TGTGCCAGCTCACCGAGACAGCTGAACACTGAAGCTTTCTTT
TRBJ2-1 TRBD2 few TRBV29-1 CSVDRTSNYNEQFF TGCAGCGTTGACCGGACTAGCAACTACAATGAGCAGTTCTTC
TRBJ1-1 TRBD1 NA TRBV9 CASSVAPGQGGTTEAFF TGTGCCAGCAGCGTAGCGCCGGGACAGGGGGGGACCACTGAAGCTTTCTTT
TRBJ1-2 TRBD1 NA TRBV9 CASSGDRDGYTF TGTGCCAGCAGCGGGGACAGGGACGGCTACACCTTC
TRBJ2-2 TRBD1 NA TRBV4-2 CASSLDRGGTGELFF TGTGCCAGCAGCTTGGACAGGGGCGGGACCGGGGAGCTGTTTTTT
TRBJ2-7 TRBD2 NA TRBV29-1 CSVTSGRGSYEQYF TGCAGCGTTACTAGCGGGAGAGGATCCTACGAGCAGTACTTC
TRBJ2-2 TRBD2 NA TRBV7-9 CASSQMGLATGELFF TGTGCCAGCAGCCAAATGGGACTAGCTACCGGGGAGCTGTTTTTT
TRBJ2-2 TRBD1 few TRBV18 CASSPRTGGAGELFF TGTGCCAGCTCACCCCGGACAGGGGGGGCCGGGGAGCTGTTTTTT
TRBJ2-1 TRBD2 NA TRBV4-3 CASSISIAGVLNEQFF TGCGCCAGCAGCATATCAATAGCGGGAGTGTTAAATGAGCAGTTCTTC
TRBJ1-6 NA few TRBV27 CASSLIRGNSPLHF TGTGCCAGCAGTTTAATACGGGGAAATTCACCCCTCCACTTT
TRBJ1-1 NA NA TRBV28 CASSFRAGSEAFF TGTGCCAGCAGTTTCAGGGCGGGGTCTGAAGCTTTCTTT
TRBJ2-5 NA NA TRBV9 CASSVAPAGETQYF TGTGCCAGCAGCGTAGCTCCCGCGGGGGAGACCCAGTACTTC
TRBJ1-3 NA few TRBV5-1 CASSLKPPATGAGNTIYF TGCGCCAGCAGCTTGAAACCCCCCGCGACAGGAGCCGGAAACACCATATATTTT